The 23 T cell receptor beta chains below all came from one sample that was sequenced in a study of blood T cell repertoires in COVID-19. The protocol was immunoSEQ multiplex PCR, while the TCRdb copy is restricted to in-frame clones and leaves out a portion. The table lists roughly 70,000 clones, about 91% of them singletons, with 4.5% to 5.5% in the top ten. Sequences were obtained from peripheral blood. Source of these receptors: a woman aged 55-69 years with active COVID-19.

The genes are TRBV28 and TRBJ2-1, with unresolved D. CDR3 length: 13 amino acids. The ends were cut back, 3 bases at V and 7 bases at J, with 10 bases in the middle. Germline CDR1 is MDHEN and CDR2 is SYDVKM. The CDR3 DNA reads TGTGCCAGCAGTTTCAGGTACTTGAATGAGCAGTTCTTC. Encoded protein: CASSFRYLNEQFF.

The chain uses TRBV28 and TRBJ2-7; 7 positions match TRBD1. From germline, CDR1 is MDHEN and CDR2 SYDVKM. Unmatched junction bases numbered 6, after V lost 10 bases and J lost 0 bases. This CDR3 is built from 13 residues. The CDR3 region has the DNA TGTGCCATTCTAGACAGGGTCTCCTACGAGCAGTACTTC. Protein: CAILDRVSYEQYF.

The chain employs TRBV28 and TRBJ2-3; a weak D match, TRBD1 (5 bases). The CDR3 has 14 amino acids. The germline V gene encodes CDR1 MDHEN and CDR2 SYDVKM. V was shortened by 2 bases and J by 1 base, with 7 bases between the two germline ends. In DNA, the CDR3 is TGTGCCAGCAGTTTACAAGGGGGCACAGATACGCAGTATTTT. Amino acid sequence: CASSLQGGTDTQYF.

The chain couples TRBV15 to TRBJ2-5; 10 positions agree with TRBD1. The germline V gene encodes CDR1 LNHNV and CDR2 YYDKDF (reference sequence). There are 15 residues in the CDR3. V shed 2 bases and J 7 bases; nucleotides not matched to a gene: 7. The CDR3 is CATSRPGQGLGTQYF. DNA for the CDR3: TGTGCCACCAGCAGACCGGGACAGGGGTTAGGGACCCAGTACTTC.

The V and J genes are TRBV30 and TRBJ1-1, with D possibly TRBD1 on 6 matching bases. With 2 bases removed from V and 7 bases from J, the gap between germline ends came to 11 bases. Per the germline V gene, CDR1 is GTSNPN and CDR2 is SVGIG (reference sequence). This CDR3 spans 12 amino acids. The CDR3 DNA reads TGTGCCTGGAGTAGGGGGAGTGGTGAAGCTTTCTTT. It translates to CAWSRGSGEAFF. The full variable domain, completed using reference TRBV30 and TRBJ1-1, is SQTIHQWPATLVQPVGSPLSLECTVEGTSNPNLYWYRQAAGRGLQLLFYSVGIGQISSEVPQNLSASRPQDRQFILSSKKLLLSDSGFYLCAWSRGSGEAFFGQGTRLTVV.

This chain joins TRBV6-5 and TRBJ2-1; 8 bases match TRBD2. Germline V gives CDR1 MNHEY, CDR2 SVGAGI. The junction had 8 bases not matched to a gene; V was cut back by 6 bases and J by 7 bases. CDR3 size: 14 residues. CDR3 loop: CASRREAFPNEQFF. The DNA for the CDR3 is TGTGCCAGCAGGCGGGAGGCGTTCCCAAATGAGCAGTTCTTC.

The V gene is TRBV11-2, the J gene TRBJ2-7; D is unresolved. The CDR3 length is 14 residues. V shed 0 bases and J shed 6 bases, with 12 bases lying between them. Germline loops: CDR1 SGHAT, CDR2 FQNNGV. The CDR3: CASSLEASRGEQYF. CDR3 nucleotides: TGTGCCAGCAGCTTAGAGGCTAGTAGAGGCGAGCAGTACTTC. The full variable domain, with the rest looked up from reference TRBV11-2 and TRBJ2-7, is EAGVAQSPRYKIIEKRQSVAFWCNPISGHATLYWYQQILGQGPKLLIQFQNNGVVDDSQLPKDRFSAERLKGVDSTLKIQPAKLEDSAVYLCASSLEASRGEQYFGPGTRLTVT.

This chain joins TRBV7-9 and TRBJ2-5; D may be TRBD1 (6 bases). The V gene lost 4 bases and the J gene lost 0 bases, with 9 bases spanning the gap. Per germline, CDR1 SEHNR and CDR2 FQNEAQ (reference sequence). The CDR3 is made up of 14 amino acids. The chain's CDR3 is CASSSWTDQETQYF. For the CDR3, the DNA is TGTGCCAGCAGCTCGTGGACAGACCAAGAGACCCAGTACTTC.

The chain joins TRBV18 to TRBJ2-1; 9 bases match TRBD1. J was trimmed by 7 bases and V by 0 bases; bases with no gene match: 10. This CDR3 is built from 17 residues. CDR1 is KGHSH and CDR2 is LQKENI in the germline V gene. CDR3 residues: CASSPPRGTGPTNEQFF. CDR3 nucleotides: TGTGCCAGCTCACCACCTAGGGGGACAGGGCCAACGAATGAGCAGTTCTTC.

V gene TRBV5-5 combines with J gene TRBJ2-1, with 10 bases lining up with TRBD2. There are 16 residues in the CDR3. CDR1 and CDR2 (germline): SGHKS, YYEKEE (reference sequence). In DNA form, the CDR3 reads TGTGCTTCCAACCGAGAAGCGGGAGGGTTCTACAATGAGCAGTTCTTC. As protein: CASNREAGGFYNEQFF.

This chain connects TRBV4-1 to TRBJ2-7; TRBD2 matches at 8 bases. Germline V gives CDR1 MGHRA, CDR2 YSYEKL. V trimming: 0 bases; J trimming: 4 bases; junction bases outside the gene matches: 5. The CDR3 runs 15 residues. CDR3 in DNA: TGCGCCAGCAGCCAAGAATTTACTAGCGGATACGAGCAGTACTTC. Translation gives CASSQEFTSGYEQYF.

This sequence joins TRBV18 and TRBJ1-2, with TRBD1 matching over 8 bases. Germline assignment: CDR1 KGHSH and CDR2 LQKENI. Losses at the gene ends were 3 bases for V and 4 bases for J; bases not matched to a gene: 7. The CDR3 runs to 15 residues. CDR3 in amino acids: CASSPTQGQGYGYTF. CDR3 coding DNA: TGTGCCAGCTCACCCACTCAAGGACAGGGCTATGGCTACACCTTC.

Only one count was recorded for this clone. The chain couples TRBV7-9 to TRBJ2-3; tentative D call: TRBD2 (5 bases). Trimming shortened V by 4 bases and J by 8 bases, and 13 bases separated the two germline ends. The CDR3 is 13 amino acids. Looked up from germline, CDR1 is SEHNR and CDR2 is FQNEAQ (reference sequence). The DNA for the CDR3 is TGTGCCAGCAGCTCCGGCGGGCGAGGTACGCAGTATTTT. Translating it yields CASSSGGRGTQYF.

V is TRBV5-1 and J is TRBJ1-4; 9 bases agree with TRBD1. CDR1 is SGHRS, CDR2 YFSETQ, per germline. The CDR3 extends over 15 amino acids. Trimming cost V 4 bases and J 8 bases; bases outside gene matches: 9. Here the CDR3 DNA reads TGCGCCAGCAGCCAGAGGGGACAGGGATACGAAAAACTGTTTTTT. This gives the protein CASSQRGQGYEKLFF.

The V call is TRBV29-1, the J call TRBJ2-3; D is unclear. Germline CDR1 SQVTM, CDR2 ANQGSEA. The CDR3 covers 15 residues. V shed 0 bases and J shed 2 bases, with 12 bases lying between them. CDR3 loop: CSVEDRAKNTDTQYF. In DNA, the CDR3 is TGCAGCGTTGAAGATCGAGCCAAGAACACAGATACGCAGTATTTT.

This chain's CDR3 is CASSPGGAGMYEQYF. The DNA of the CDR3 is TGCGCCAGCAGCCCTGGGGGGGCAGGCATGTACGAGCAGTACTTC. The genes are TRBV5-1 and TRBJ2-7, with a weak D call TRBD2 (7 bases). Trimming removed 4 bases from V and 4 bases from J, with 18 bases in between. The CDR3 is made up of 15 amino acids. CDR1 SGHRS and CDR2 YFSETQ come from the germline V gene.

This chain joins TRBV6-5 and TRBJ2-3; possible D gene TRBD1, 5 bases. The V and J ends lost 7 bases and 1 base respectively, with 15 bases between them. The CDR3 loop spans 15 amino acids. Germline V CDR1 and CDR2: MNHEY, SVGAGI. CDR3 loop: CASNPGNLGTDTQYF. DNA of the CDR3: TGTGCCAGCAACCCAGGGAACTTAGGCACAGATACGCAGTATTTT.

V usage is TRBV5-4 and J usage is TRBJ1-2; no definite D call. The CDR3 spans 15 residues. Germline V lookup: CDR1 SGHNT, CDR2 YYREEE (reference sequence). V lost 3 bases, J lost 1 base, and 13 bases lay in between. The CDR3 loop reads CASSSSLRHNYGYTF. The DNA for the CDR3 is TGTGCCAGCAGCTCTTCTTTGAGACATAACTATGGCTACACCTTC.

The rearrangement joins TRBV7-2 to TRBJ2-7; 8 bases agree with TRBD2. Unmatched junction bases numbered 3, after V lost 5 bases and J lost 0 bases. CDR3 length: 14 amino acids. Germline V gene data show CDR1 as SGHTA and CDR2 as FQGNSA. The CDR3, as DNA: TGTGCCAGCAGCCTTAGCGGGAACTCCTACGAGCAGTACTTC. It yields the protein CASSLSGNSYEQYF.

This chain connects TRBV15 to TRBJ2-5; 10 bases are shared with TRBD2. J lost 0 bases, V lost 3 bases, and 10 bases had no gene match. Looked up from germline, CDR1 is LNHNV and CDR2 is YYDKDF (reference sequence). The CDR3 extends over 18 amino acids. As DNA, the CDR3 is TGTGCCACCAGCAGTTCGGCTAGCGGGAGTCAACACCAAGAGACCCAGTACTTC. This translates into CATSSSASGSQHQETQYF.

The V call is TRBV18, the J call TRBJ2-7, with D uncertain. The germline V gene has CDR1 KGHSH and CDR2 LQKENI. This CDR3 has 13 residues. Between the trimmed V and J ends, which lost 3 bases and 3 bases, there was a span of 9 bases. The CDR3 nucleotides are TGTGCCAGCTCACCGAATATAGACTACGAGCAGTACTTC. This translates into CASSPNIDYEQYF. Using reference TRBV18 and TRBJ2-7 for the parts outside the CDR3, the full variable domain is NAGVMQNPRHLVRRRGQEARLRCSPMKGHSHVYWYRQLPEEGLKFMVYLQKENIIDESGMPKERFSAEFPKEGPSILRIQQVVRGDSAAYFCASSPNIDYEQYFGPGTRLTVT.

The V gene is TRBV27, the J gene TRBJ2-1, with 10 bases identical to TRBD2. V was pared by 5 bases and J by 9 bases, with 22 bases of the junction left unmatched. Germline V gene data show CDR1 as MNHEY and CDR2 as SMNVEV (reference sequence). This CDR3 is built from 19 residues. The CDR3 coding sequence is TGTGCCAGCAGTCGGACAGGACTAGCGGTAGGATACTCAGCGGGTGAGCAGTTCTTC. Translating it yields CASSRTGLAVGYSAGEQFF.

The chain recombines TRBV5-8 with TRBJ1-5, with 7 bases aligning to TRBD1. CDR3 length equals 17 residues. CDR1 is SGHTS, CDR2 YDEGEE, per germline. With V trimmed by 4 bases and J by 6 bases, 16 bases remained unmatched. CDR3 sequence reads: CASSIGTVRAGAQPQHF. Here the CDR3 DNA reads TGTGCCAGCAGCATTGGGACAGTTCGGGCGGGTGCTCAGCCCCAGCATTTT.